This TCR beta chain derives from a study of blood T cell repertoires in COVID-19. The length of the CDR3 is 14 residues. Germline V gene lookup returns CDR1 MDHEN and CDR2 SYDVKM. V was cut by 2 bases and J by 3 bases, with 8 bases left in between. TCRdb's copy holds only in-frame clones and misses some; the assay was immunoSEQ multiplex PCR. Of about 300,000 clones detected, around 84% appear once; the ten largest clones hold roughly 1.3%. This chain uses TRBV28 with TRBJ1-3; weak D call: TRBD1 (6 bases). The sequence was collected from a man aged 70-80 years with acute or convalescent COVID-19. The sample comprised peripheral blood. The CDR3 bases are TGTGCCAGCAGTTTAGGACAGTTTGGAAACACCATATATTTT. This sequence encodes CASSLGQFGNTIYF.